This is a list of T cell receptor beta chains from one sample in a study of neurological immune-mediated disorders. Each CDR3 protein is one row after TCRdb ran MiXCR on the 5' RACE reads. The sample contains approximately 28,000 distinct CDR3 sequences, more than 10% of which appear only once. Sequencing was done on a sample of CD4+ T cells from blood. These receptors were collected from a female donor with HTLV-1-associated myelopathy (HAM/TSP). The CDR3 runs from the conserved cysteine through the conserved F or W. Fields, in order: clone size, D gene, V gene, J gene, CDR3 DNA, CDR3 protein. D genes are given only for firm matches. The size entry is marked missing in some rows and otherwise reads once, few, many or a size class.

size: many
D: .
V: TRBV3-1
J: TRBJ1-2
DNA: TGTGCCAGCAGTCATGACGGCCGGCCCTATGGCTACACCTTC
CDR3: CASSHDGRPYGYTF

size: many
D: TRBD1
V: TRBV6-1
J: TRBJ2-4
DNA: TGTGCCAGCAGCTCACAGGGGACCAAAAACATTCAGTACTTC
CDR3: CASSSQGTKNIQYF

size: once
D: .
V: TRBV20-1
J: TRBJ2-3
DNA: TGCAGTGCCCCTCTCTGGGGCGCCCCGGTCACAGATACGCAGTATTTT
CDR3: CSAPLWGAPVTDTQYF

size: many
D: TRBD2
V: TRBV28
J: TRBJ2-5
DNA: TGTGCCAGCAGCCGGCACCCTACGGGGGGGCCAGAGACCCAGTACTTC
CDR3: CASSRHPTGGPETQYF

size: many
D: .
V: TRBV6-2/TRBV6-3
J: TRBJ2-7
DNA: TGTGCCAGCAACCGTAGGGGACGGGGAAGTTCCTACGAGCAGTACTTC
CDR3: CASNRRGRGSSYEQYF

size: medium-sized
D: TRBD1
V: TRBV20-1
J: TRBJ2-4
DNA: TGCAGTGCTGGGACAGGGGCCTTAGCCAAAAACATTCAGTACTTC
CDR3: CSAGTGALAKNIQYF

size: many
D: .
V: TRBV20-1
J: TRBJ2-7
DNA: TGCAGTGCTAGAAACGACCACTACGAGCAGTACTTC
CDR3: CSARNDHYEQYF

size: many
D: .
V: TRBV10-1
J: TRBJ2-3
DNA: TGCGCCAGCAGTGGGGTGGGAGTCGCGGATACGCAGTATTTT
CDR3: CASSGVGVADTQYF

size: many
D: TRBD2
V: TRBV20-1
J: TRBJ2-1
DNA: TGCAGTGCTAGACTGGGGGGACCGGGACTAGCGGTATACAATGAGCAGTTCTTC
CDR3: CSARLGGPGLAVYNEQFF

size: many
D: .
V: TRBV20-1
J: TRBJ2-5
DNA: TGCAGTGCTAGTGACGGGGTACAAGAGACCCAGTACTTC
CDR3: CSASDGVQETQYF

size: once
D: TRBD1
V: TRBV19
J: TRBJ1-2
DNA: TGTGCCAGTAATTCGGACAGGGTGGACTATGGCTACACCTTC
CDR3: CASNSDRVDYGYTF

size: medium-sized
D: .
V: TRBV7-6
J: TRBJ2-1
DNA: TGTGCCAGCAGCACCCCGACAGTTTCTGAGCAGTTCTTC
CDR3: CASSTPTVSEQFF

size: many
D: TRBD1
V: TRBV3-1
J: TRBJ1-2
DNA: TGTGCCAGCAGCCAAGTCCTGTTATTAGGGGGCGCACCGGATACCACTTCTAACTATGGCTACACCTTC
CDR3: CASSQVLLLGGAPDTTSNYGYTF

size: many
D: TRBD1
V: TRBV29-1
J: TRBJ2-6
DNA: TGCAGCGTTGAGGACAGGCGCGCCGCCGGGGCCAACGTCCTGACTTTC
CDR3: CSVEDRRAAGANVLTF

size: many
D: TRBD2
V: TRBV11-3
J: TRBJ2-1
DNA: TGTGCCAGCAGCTCAATAGCGGGGGGAAGAAATGAGCAGTTCTTC
CDR3: CASSSIAGGRNEQFF

size: many
D: .
V: TRBV6-2/TRBV6-3
J: TRBJ1-5
DNA: TGTGCCAGCAGTTACTCGAGGGGGTCGTATCAGCCCCAGCATTTT
CDR3: CASSYSRGSYQPQHF

size: medium-sized
D: TRBD2
V: TRBV20-1
J: TRBJ2-3
DNA: TGCAGTGCTAGAGGGGTAATCGGGGGGGGACTGCTTAGCACAGATACGCAGTATTTT
CDR3: CSARGVIGGGLLSTDTQYF

size: many
D: .
V: TRBV20-1
J: TRBJ2-1
DNA: TGCAGTGCCCCCAGGGGGGGCTCCTACAATGAGCAGTTCTTC
CDR3: CSAPRGGSYNEQFF

size: many
D: .
V: TRBV20-1
J: TRBJ1-5
DNA: TGCAGTGCTAGAGATAGGTGGGATCAGCCCCAGCATTTT
CDR3: CSARDRWDQPQHF

size: .
D: .
V: TRBV2
J: TRBJ2-2
DNA: TGTGCCAGCACCCCCTGTGGTATCACCGGGGAGCTGTTTTTT
CDR3: CASTPCGITGELFF

size: many
D: .
V: TRBV7-2
J: TRBJ2-3
DNA: TGTGCCAGCAGCTTCGGAGCGGTAGCCCGAATTACAGATACGCAGTATTTT
CDR3: CASSFGAVARITDTQYF

size: many
D: TRBD2
V: TRBV24-1
J: TRBJ2-5
DNA: TGTGCCACCAGTGATCCCACTAGCGGGAGCGGAGAGACCCAGTACTTC
CDR3: CATSDPTSGSGETQYF

size: many
D: .
V: TRBV3-1
J: TRBJ2-2
DNA: TGTGCCAGCAGCCAGGAAAGATACGGGGAGCTGTTTTTT
CDR3: CASSQERYGELFF

size: many
D: .
V: TRBV24-1
J: TRBJ2-2
DNA: TGTGCCACCAGTGACTCAACGGGCCAATACACCGGGGAGCTGTTTTTT
CDR3: CATSDSTGQYTGELFF

size: many
D: .
V: TRBV20-1
J: TRBJ2-3
DNA: TGCAGTGCTATATCCGGAACTCACCGGTATTTT
CDR3: CSAISGTHRYF

size: medium-sized
D: .
V: TRBV2
J: TRBJ2-5
DNA: TGTGCCAGCAAGAGGGGAGAGACCCAGTACTTC
CDR3: CASKRGETQYF

size: many
D: TRBD1
V: TRBV5-5
J: TRBJ1-1
DNA: TGTGCCAGCAGCCCACAACTCCAGGGGGGCTATAAAGCTTTCTTT
CDR3: CASSPQLQGGYKAFF

size: .
D: .
V: TRBV20-1
J: TRBJ2-3
DNA: TGCAGTGCTCATACTGTGAGGAGCACAGATACGCAGTATTTT
CDR3: CSAHTVRSTDTQYF